A single sample is the source of the 3 T cell receptor beta chains below, sequenced in a study of T cell responses to AZD1222 COVID-19 vaccine. Assay: immunoSEQ multiplex PCR; the TCRdb copy retains only in-frame clones and omits some. The table shows nearly 110,000 clones, with 90% to 95% occurring only once. This material consisted of peripheral blood, taken 28 days after the second AZD1222 dose. These receptors were obtained from an adult who received the AZD1222 COVID-19 vaccine.

This chain uses TRBV15 with TRBJ2-3, with 7 bases aligning to TRBD2. This CDR3 contains 15 residues. Germline CDR1 LNHNV, CDR2 YYDKDF (reference sequence). Unmatched junction bases numbered 5, after V lost 0 bases and J lost 5 bases. The CDR3 DNA reads TGTGCCACCAGCAGAGATACGGGAGGCGGAGATACGCAGTATTTT. It codes for CATSRDTGGGDTQYF.

V and J are TRBV9 and TRBJ2-5, with 8 bases aligning to TRBD2. The V gene's germline CDR1 is SGDLS and CDR2 YYNGEE. The CDR3 is 17 residues long. The V and J ends lost 0 bases and 5 bases, in that order; junction bases with no gene match: 12. The CDR3 here is CASSVGLAGPSGETQYF. In nucleotides, the CDR3 is TGTGCCAGCAGCGTAGGGCTAGCGGGCCCCTCAGGGGAGACCCAGTACTTC.

V usage is TRBV25-1 and J usage is TRBJ1-1; TRBD1 matches 11 bases. V was pared by 0 bases and J by 7 bases, with 10 bases of the junction left unmatched. The CDR3 runs to 17 residues. Germline CDR1 MGHDK, CDR2 SYGVNS. This chain's CDR3 is CASSEYGDRGLLGEAFF. CDR3 DNA sequence: TGTGCCAGCAGTGAATACGGGGACAGGGGGTTACTAGGTGAAGCTTTCTTT.